The source of this T cell receptor beta chain is a study of identical twins. The study's findings and limits: Reduced insertions were recorded for abundant cord blood beta clonotypes, with no such pattern in memory repertoires.

MiXCR, applied by TCRdb to the 5' RACE reads, yields one record per CDR3 protein. The repertoire has fewer than 900,000 distinct CDR3 sequences, 21% of them found once; the top ten carry 4.3%. The CDR3 has 12 amino acids. V lost 4 bases and J lost 3, with 7 bases in between. Germline V gene data show CDR1 as DFQATT and CDR2 as SNEGSKA (reference sequence). This clonotype was observed at least ten times. Antigen specificity is unknown. The sample was also reused in another study, on T cells expressing NK-cell markers. That paper states: Sorted CD3+CD56+NKG2C+, CD3+CD56+NKG2C- and CD3+CD56-NKG2C+ T-cell subsets were beta-chain profiled. Four of the donors also had these clonotypes leading their CD3+CD56-NKG2C+ fraction. No clear determination of HCMV specificity was made for expanded NKG2C+ T cell clones.

The sequenced material came from PBMCs. The TCR comes from a woman under 30 in good health. V and J are TRBV20-1 and TRBJ1-5; D not certain. Written as DNA, the CDR3 is TGCAGTGCTAAGACCCCCAATCAGCCCCAGCATTTT. Its translation: CSAKTPNQPQHF.